These 23 T cell receptor beta chains originate from one sample sequenced in a study of control samples from healthy donors and cancer patients. Some clones are missing from TCRdb's copy, which holds only in-frame ones; the method was immunoSEQ multiplex PCR. The data show 130,000 or so clones, with more than 80% seen just once and 5.5% to 9% held by the top ten. The sequenced sample consisted of blood. The receptor source for this set is a man younger than 35 in good health.

This clone was observed a handful of times. The V call is TRBV2, the J call TRBJ2-7, with TRBD2 matching 15 bases. CDR3 size: 15 residues. Germline loops: CDR1 SNHLY, CDR2 FYNNEI. Losses at the gene ends were 6 bases for V and 4 bases for J; bases not matched to a gene: 4. This chain's CDR3 is CASREGLAGGYEQYF. DNA for the CDR3: TGTGCCAGCAGGGAGGGACTAGCGGGGGGATACGAGCAGTACTTC.

The V and J genes are TRBV13 and TRBJ1-5; 8 nucleotides align to TRBD1. The V and J ends lost 5 bases and 4 bases, in that order; junction bases with no gene match: 10. The CDR3 is 16 residues long. Germline V gene lookup returns CDR1 PRHDT and CDR2 FYEKMQ (reference sequence). The CDR3 bases are TGTGCCAGCAGCCTTAGACAGGGGAGAGGGAATCAGCCCCAGCATTTT. This sequence encodes CASSLRQGRGNQPQHF.

This rearrangement joins TRBV18 to TRBJ1-1; D gene unclear. This CDR3 region has 16 residues. Germline assignment: CDR1 KGHSH and CDR2 LQKENI. V shed 1 base and J shed 1 base, with 13 bases lying between them. Here the CDR3 DNA reads TGTGCCAGCTCACCACTTATAAAGGGAGGGAACACTGAAGCTTTCTTT. Translating gives CASSPLIKGGNTEAFF.

About this clone: The sample has other DNA sequences that encode this CDR3 too. This sequence joins TRBV6-5 and TRBJ2-1, with 8 bases matching TRBD2. The germline V gene encodes CDR1 MNHEY and CDR2 SVGAGI. The junction had 5 bases not matched to a gene; V was cut back by 0 bases and J by 4 bases. The CDR3 is 16 amino acids. CDR3 amino acids: CASSYSLRGAYNEQFF. The CDR3, as DNA: TGTGCCAGCAGTTACTCGTTGCGGGGGGCGTACAATGAGCAGTTCTTC.

This clone occurred a few times. V usage is TRBV3-1 (or the pseudogene TRBV3-2) and J usage is TRBJ1-2; a possible D gene is TRBD1 (5 bases). The CDR3 consists of 13 residues. V dropped 8 bases and J dropped 5 bases, with 15 bases sitting between them. In germline, CDR1 is LGHDT, CDR2 YNNKEL (reference sequence). CDR3 region: CASRKGTGYGYTF. The CDR3 bases are TGTGCCAGCCGAAAGGGGACGGGTTATGGCTACACCTTC.

The V and J genes are TRBV18 and TRBJ2-7; D unclear. Trimming cost V 1 base and J 3 bases, with 7 bases left between them. There are 13 residues in the CDR3. Germline assignment: CDR1 KGHSH and CDR2 LQKENI. In nucleotides, the CDR3 is TGTGCCAGCTCACCACAGGGCCACTACGAGCAGTACTTC. It specifies CASSPQGHYEQYF.

The chain carries TRBV6-5 and TRBJ2-7; D unresolved. Trimming pared 0 bases from V and 7 bases from J, leaving 13 bases between. Germline V CDR1 and CDR2: MNHEY, SVGAGI. CDR3 size: 14 residues. In DNA form, the CDR3 reads TGTGCCAGCAGTTACTCGAGAGTCACCCGGGAGCAGTACTTC. Translating it yields CASSYSRVTREQYF.

CDR3 bases: TGTGCCAGCAGTGAACTTAGACAGCCGTCAGATACGCAGTATTTT. It yields the protein CASSELRQPSDTQYF. The chain recombines TRBV6-1 with TRBJ2-3, with a weak D call TRBD1 (5 bases). Trimming took off 2 bases at V and 4 bases at J, with 13 bases between the two ends. From germline, CDR1 is MNHNS and CDR2 SASEGT. CDR3 length equals 15 residues.

The chain employs TRBV18 and TRBJ2-5; no firm D call. This CDR3 is built from 13 residues. Germline V gene sequence: CDR1 KGHSH, CDR2 LQKENI. The V end lost 0 bases, the J end lost 2 bases, and 4 bases lay between the germline ends. The CDR3 nucleotides are TGTGCCAGCTCACCACCGCTTCAAGAGACCCAGTACTTC. Its translation is CASSPPLQETQYF.

V usage is TRBV5-6 and J usage is TRBJ2-3; D is uncertain. V shed 0 bases and J shed 6 bases, with 5 bases lying between them. The CDR3 loop spans 12 amino acids. Germline V gene data show CDR1 as SGHDT and CDR2 as YYEEEE. The DNA for the CDR3 is TGTGCCAGCAGCTTGGCTGTGGATACGCAGTATTTT. It translates to CASSLAVDTQYF.

The chain is built from TRBV4-3 and TRBJ1-6, with D hard to call. The germline CDR1 and CDR2 sequences are LGHNA and YSLEER. The CDR3 extends over 15 amino acids. With 0 bases removed from V and 7 bases from J, the gap between germline ends came to 10 bases. DNA of the CDR3: TGCGCCAGCAGCCAAGAGCCGGGTCTCAATTCACCCCTCCACTTT. Amino acids: CASSQEPGLNSPLHF.

Note on this clone: Within the sample, other DNA sequences also encode this same CDR3. This chain's CDR3 is CASSITVNYGYTF. CDR3 bases: TGTGCCAGTAGTATAACAGTAAACTATGGCTACACCTTC. The chain employs TRBV19 and TRBJ1-2; no reliable D call. Germline CDR1 reads LNHDA; CDR2 reads SQIVND (reference sequence). Trimming took 2 bases from V and 2 from J, leaving 6 bases between them. The CDR3 has 13 amino acids.

This clone showed up just once. The chain carries TRBV7-2 and TRBJ2-3, with 12 positions matching TRBD2. Germline V gene sequence: CDR1 SGHTA, CDR2 FQGNSA. CDR3 length equals 19 residues. Losses at the gene ends were 1 base for V and 0 bases for J; bases not matched to a gene: 8. CDR3 sequence: CASSLGVLAGGLSTDTQYF. For the CDR3, the DNA is TGTGCCAGCAGCTTAGGTGTACTAGCGGGGGGCCTCAGCACAGATACGCAGTATTTT.

The rearrangement links TRBV4-1 to TRBJ1-6; TRBD1 might be the D (5 bases). Per the germline V gene, CDR1 is MGHRA and CDR2 is YSYEKL. Trimming took off 8 bases at V and 3 bases at J, with 11 bases between the two ends. The CDR3 extends over 14 amino acids. CDR3 sequence (DNA): TGCGCCAGCCGGGATGGGGGCTATAATTCACCCCTCCACTTT. Its protein is CASRDGGYNSPLHF.

CDR3 nucleotide sequence: TGCGCCAGCAGCTTGGAGGGCAATGAGCAGTTCTTC. Encoded protein: CASSLEGNEQFF. This rearrangement joins TRBV5-1 to TRBJ2-1; D is ambiguous. V gave up 0 bases and J gave up 6 bases, with 4 bases separating them. The CDR3 has 12 residues. CDR1 SGHRS and CDR2 YFSETQ come from the germline V gene. Full variable domain (missing parts from reference TRBV5-1 and TRBJ2-1): KAGVTQTPRYLIKTRGQQVTLSCSPISGHRSVSWYQQTPGQGLQFLFEYFSETQRNKGNFPGRFSGRQFSNSRSEMNVSTLELGDSALYLCASSLEGNEQFFGPGTRLTVL.

The gene calls are TRBV30 and TRBJ1-6, with 7 bases matching TRBD1. The CDR3 is 14 amino acids. The trim removed 4 bases at V and 10 bases at J, leaving 10 bases unmatched. CDR1 and CDR2 from the germline V gene are GTSNPN and SVGIG (reference sequence). The CDR3 DNA follows: TGTGCCTGGATGGACAGGTCGGTCGGCTCACCCCTCCACTTT. Translating it yields CAWMDRSVGSPLHF.

CDR3 DNA: TGTGCCAGCAGCTTAGCGTGGGGGACAGGCAATGAGCAGTTCTTC. Residues: CASSLAWGTGNEQFF. The chain has TRBV7-6 and TRBJ2-1; TRBD1 aligns across 8 bases. The CDR3 is 15 residues long. Germline values: CDR1 SGHVS, CDR2 FNYEAQ. The V gene end was trimmed by 0 bases and the J gene end by 6 bases; junction bases not matched to a gene: 4.

The gene calls are TRBV7-2 and TRBJ1-3, with D unresolved. This CDR3 is built from 13 residues. CDR1 is SGHTA and CDR2 is FQGNSA in the germline V gene. Trimming removed 8 bases at V and 1 base at J, with 9 bases between. The CDR3 sequence: CASADVSGNTIYF. CDR3 DNA: TGTGCCAGCGCCGATGTTTCTGGAAACACCATATATTTT.

The rearrangement uses TRBV6-6 and TRBJ2-3, with 9 positions matching TRBD2. CDR1 is MNHNY, CDR2 SVGAGI, per germline (reference sequence). Unmatched junction bases numbered 15, after V lost 5 bases and J lost 6 bases. The CDR3 runs to 17 residues. CDR3 region: CASSPPPLAGGRDTQYF. The CDR3 DNA follows: TGTGCCAGCAGTCCCCCCCCGCTGGCGGGGGGGCGGGATACGCAGTATTTT.

This chain links TRBV6-5 with TRBJ1-6; TRBD1 is a possible D gene (5 bases). The CDR3 sequence is 12 residues long. Trimming removed 6 bases at V and 12 bases at J, with 12 bases between. CDR1 MNHEY and CDR2 SVGAGI come from the germline V gene. Here the CDR3 reads CASRTGVGPLHF. CDR3 bases: TGTGCCAGCAGGACGGGGGTGGGACCCCTCCACTTT.

J is TRBJ2-1 and V is TRBV19; TRBD2 agrees at 8 bases. J lost 5 bases, V lost 3 bases, and 3 bases had no gene match. The CDR3 totals 14 residues. Per the germline V gene, CDR1 is LNHDA and CDR2 is SQIVND (reference sequence). The CDR3 loop reads CASSIGGGHNEQFF. The CDR3, as DNA: TGTGCCAGTAGTATTGGCGGGGGGCACAATGAGCAGTTCTTC.

This sequence joins TRBV3-1 (or the pseudogene TRBV3-2) and TRBJ2-5; D uncertain. In germline, CDR1 is LGHDT, CDR2 YNNKEL (reference sequence). The CDR3 totals 12 residues. The ends were cut back, 0 bases at V and 4 bases at J, with 3 bases in the middle. The CDR3 nucleotides read TGTGCCAGCAGCCAAGATTTAGAGACCCAGTACTTC. This sequence encodes CASSQDLETQYF.

The chain combines TRBV23-1 with TRBJ2-5, with a tentative D call TRBD2 (6 bases). TRBV23-1 is an ORF, with its function uncertain. The CDR3 sequence is 20 residues long. V gave up 0 bases and J gave up 3 bases, with 26 bases separating them. The CDR3 DNA follows: TGCGCCAGCAGTCAATCCAGCAACCCAGCGGGCCCCGAATCCGAAGAGACCCAGTACTTC. As protein: CASSQSSNPAGPESEETQYF.